This T cell receptor (beta chain) came from a study of lung T cells in sarcoidosis with Löfgren's syndrome. For the study at large: In sarcoidosis, CD4+ T cells accumulate in bronchoalveolar lavage fluid.

Study outcomes and limitations: TRAV12-1 preferentially paired with TRBV2, with homologous CDR3s. Shared TRAV12-1 and TRBV2 CDR3 motifs across Löfgren's syndrome patients reportedly suggested public CD4+ TCRs.

As regards this clonotype: No antigen is known for it.

This CDR3 spans 13 amino acids. CDR1 LNHDA and CDR2 SQIVND come from the germline V gene (reference sequence). Trimming shortened V by 11 bases and J by 6 bases, and 19 bases separated the two germline ends. MiXCR, run by TCRdb on the reads, gives a single entry per CDR3 protein. This table has 60,000 or so distinct CDR3 sequences, around 20% appearing once. Sequencing was performed on CD4+ T cells from PBMCs. The clonotype was recovered from a human donor with sarcoidosis (Löfgren's syndrome or another form), or a control subject (not recorded which). This sequence joins TRBV19 and TRBJ1-2, with a weak D call TRBD1 (5 bases). Here the CDR3 reads CASSRGAMDGYTF. The CDR3 DNA reads as TGTGCCTCATCGAGGGGAGCAATGGATGGCTACACCTTC.